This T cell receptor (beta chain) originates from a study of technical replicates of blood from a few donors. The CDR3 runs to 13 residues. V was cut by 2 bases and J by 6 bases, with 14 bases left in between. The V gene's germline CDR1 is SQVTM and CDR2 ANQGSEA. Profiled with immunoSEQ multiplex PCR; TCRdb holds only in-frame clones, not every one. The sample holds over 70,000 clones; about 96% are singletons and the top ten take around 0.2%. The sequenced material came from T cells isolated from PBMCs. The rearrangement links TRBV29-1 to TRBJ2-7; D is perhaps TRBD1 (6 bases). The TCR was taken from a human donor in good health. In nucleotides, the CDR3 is TGCAGCGTTGAATCGAGGGGGTTGGGCGAGCAGTACTTC. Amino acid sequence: CSVESRGLGEQYF.